These T cell receptor beta chains were read from a single sample in a study of blood T cell repertoires in COVID-19. Profiled with immunoSEQ multiplex PCR; TCRdb holds only in-frame clones, not every one. The sample shows over 110,000 clones, approximately 89% of them seen only once. The specimen sequenced was peripheral blood. All receptors derive from a human donor in a cohort sampled during active COVID-19. The CDR3 runs from the conserved cysteine through the conserved F or W. Fields, in order: V gene, D gene, J gene, clone size, CDR3 protein, CDR3 DNA. The D gene is left open where the match is weak. Clone size is shown for a subset of rows, as once, few, many or a class of expanded clone.

>TRBV12-3/TRBV12-4|.|TRBJ2-1|once
CASRKIDYNEQFF
TGTGCCAGCAGGAAAATAGATTACAATGAGCAGTTCTTC
>TRBV6-5|.|TRBJ1-3|.
CASRRDNGGNTIYF
TGTGCCAGCAGGAGGGATAATGGTGGAAACACCATATATTTT
>TRBV6-5|.|TRBJ2-1|.
CASSPRRNEQFF
TGTGCCAGCAGTCCTAGACGCAATGAGCAGTTCTTC
>TRBV9|.|TRBJ1-4|.
CASSRGGANEKLFF
TGTGCCAGCAGCCGAGGGGGGGCTAATGAAAAACTGTTTTTT
>TRBV18|TRBD1|TRBJ1-5|.
CASSGTGPNQPQHF
TGTGCCAGCTCCGGGACAGGGCCGAATCAGCCCCAGCATTTT
>TRBV25-1|.|TRBJ2-5|.
CAASDLETQYF
TGTGCCGCCTCAGATTTAGAGACCCAGTACTTC
>TRBV11-1|.|TRBJ2-3|.
CASSGIFKGDTQYF
TGTGCCAGCAGCGGGATATTCAAGGGGGATACGCAGTATTTT
>TRBV27|.|TRBJ1-6|.
CASSLRGSNSPLHF
TGTGCCAGCAGCTTAAGGGGCAGTAATTCACCCCTCCACTTT
>TRBV11-3|.|TRBJ2-3|.
CASSLGSEKTDTQYF
TGTGCCAGCAGCTTAGGGAGTGAAAAGACAGATACGCAGTATTTT
>TRBV14|TRBD1|TRBJ2-2|.
CASSPTTGATGELFF
TGTGCCAGCAGCCCAACGACAGGGGCCACCGGGGAGCTGTTTTTT
>TRBV5-8|.|TRBJ1-3|.
CASSLAGTKGNTIYF
TGTGCCAGCAGCCTAGCCGGGACAAAAGGAAACACCATATATTTT
>TRBV25-1|.|TRBJ2-2|.
CASSVTGANTGELFF
TGTGCCAGCAGTGTAACAGGCGCGAACACCGGGGAGCTGTTTTTT
>TRBV30|TRBD2|TRBJ2-1|.
CAWSVTLAGYNEQFF
TGTGCCTGGAGTGTAACCCTAGCGGGCTACAATGAGCAGTTCTTC
>TRBV7-7|.|TRBJ2-1|.
CASSLAMRDNEQFF
TGTGCTAGCAGCTTAGCGATGCGGGACAATGAGCAGTTCTTC
>TRBV7-2|TRBD2|TRBJ2-1|.
CASSLTSGGYNEQFF
TGTGCCAGCAGCTTAACTAGCGGGGGGTACAATGAGCAGTTCTTC
>TRBV19|TRBD2|TRBJ2-2|.
CASSKGLANTGELFF
TGTGCCAGTAGTAAGGGACTAGCGAACACCGGGGAGCTGTTTTTT
>TRBV7-2|TRBD1|TRBJ1-1|.
CASSPIQGARAEAFF
TGTGCCAGCAGCCCGATACAGGGGGCTAGGGCTGAAGCTTTCTTT
>TRBV18|TRBD1|TRBJ2-3|.
CASSPRPGQGPDTQYF
TGTGCCAGCTCACCACGTCCCGGACAGGGGCCAGATACGCAGTATTTT
>TRBV7-6|TRBD1|TRBJ1-1|.
CASSPGQLNTEAFF
TGTGCCAGCAGCCCGGGACAGTTGAACACTGAAGCTTTCTTT
>TRBV19|.|TRBJ1-2|.
CASRAGGGHGYTF
TGTGCCAGTAGGGCGGGGGGCGGTCATGGCTACACCTTC
>TRBV7-2|.|TRBJ2-2|.
CASSAYNGLSGELFF
TGTGCCAGCAGCGCCTACAACGGACTTTCCGGGGAGCTGTTTTTT
>TRBV7-6|.|TRBJ2-5|once
CASSSQQGRGVGETQYF
TGTGCCAGCAGCTCACAACAGGGTCGAGGGGTCGGCGAGACCCAGTACTTC
>TRBV7-3|TRBD1|TRBJ1-6|.
CASSLGTGGSPLHF
TGTGCCAGCAGCTTAGGGACAGGCGGGTCACCCCTCCACTTT
>TRBV5-1|.|TRBJ1-1|.
CASTPDSNTEAFF
TGCGCCAGCACCCCGGACAGTAACACTGAAGCTTTCTTT
>TRBV24-1|TRBD2|TRBJ2-5|.
CATSDSGAETQYF
TGTGCCACCAGTGATAGCGGGGCAGAGACCCAGTACTTC
>TRBV2|TRBD2|TRBJ2-5|.
CASSGLAGKRETQYF
TGTGCCAGCAGTGGACTAGCGGGGAAGAGGGAGACCCAGTACTTC
>TRBV4-1|TRBD1|TRBJ1-1|.
CASSQEPGGLTEAFF
TGCGCCAGCAGCCAAGAACCAGGGGGCCTGACTGAAGCTTTCTTT